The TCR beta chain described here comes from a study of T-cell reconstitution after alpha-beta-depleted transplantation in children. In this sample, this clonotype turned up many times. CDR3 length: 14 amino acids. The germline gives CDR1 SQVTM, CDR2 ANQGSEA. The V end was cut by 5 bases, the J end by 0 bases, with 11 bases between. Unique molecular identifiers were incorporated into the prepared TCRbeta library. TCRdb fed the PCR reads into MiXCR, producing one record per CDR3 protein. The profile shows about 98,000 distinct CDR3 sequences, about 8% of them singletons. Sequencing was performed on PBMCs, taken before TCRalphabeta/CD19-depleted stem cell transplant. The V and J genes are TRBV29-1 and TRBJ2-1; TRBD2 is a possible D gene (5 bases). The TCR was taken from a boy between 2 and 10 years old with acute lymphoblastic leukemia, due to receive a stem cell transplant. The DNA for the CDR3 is TGCAGCGTTTCCGTGGGGAGCTCCTACAATGAGCAGTTCTTC. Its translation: CSVSVGSSYNEQFF.